What follows are 17 T cell receptor beta chains derived from one specimen sequenced in a study of blood T cell repertoires in COVID-19. Generated by immunoSEQ multiplex PCR, the TCRdb table keeps only in-frame clones and is missing some. The table shows fewer than 450,000 clones, with about 87% occurring only once. The sample consisted of peripheral blood. The receptors here all came from a woman aged 45 to 65 with COVID-19, enrolled during active disease.

This chain connects TRBV6-5 to TRBJ1-3; D gene ambiguous. The CDR3 spans 13 residues. Germline V gene lookup returns CDR1 MNHEY and CDR2 SVGAGI. V was clipped by 7 bases and J by 3 bases, with 10 bases between them. CDR3 in amino acids: CASTGVDGNTIYF. For the CDR3, the DNA is TGTGCCAGCACCGGGGTGGATGGAAACACCATATATTTT.

CDR3 in amino acids: CASSQVTGTSGPTGSTQYF. The CDR3 DNA follows: TGTGCCAGCAGCCAAGTAACCGGGACTAGCGGGCCCACCGGTAGTACGCAGTATTTT. V usage is TRBV3-1 (or the pseudogene TRBV3-2) and J usage is TRBJ2-3; 12 bases match TRBD2. V lost 1 base, J lost 8 bases, and 16 bases stayed unmatched. This CDR3 comprises 19 residues. Germline CDR1 LGHDT, CDR2 YNNKEL (reference sequence).

The chain recombines TRBV7-9 with TRBJ2-7, with D possibly matching TRBD1 (5 bases). The CDR3 is 13 amino acids. Germline V gene data show CDR1 as SEHNR and CDR2 as FQNEAQ (reference sequence). The germline V and J ends were trimmed by 1 base and 7 bases, with 11 bases remaining between them. The CDR3 sequence: CASSLGGWEEQYF. Written as DNA, the CDR3 is TGTGCCAGCAGCTTAGGGGGCTGGGAAGAGCAGTACTTC.

The chain is built from TRBV4-1 and TRBJ1-6, with D unclear. The CDR3 runs 16 residues. Germline loops: CDR1 MGHRA, CDR2 YSYEKL. Trimming shortened V by 1 base and J by 9 bases, and 16 bases separated the two germline ends. CDR3 in DNA: TGCGCCAGCAGCCAAGCTCCCCCCCCCACAAGTTCACCCCTCCACTTT. This sequence encodes CASSQAPPPTSSPLHF.

The chain links TRBV11-2 to TRBJ2-1; 12 nucleotides align to TRBD2. Germline V lookup: CDR1 SGHAT, CDR2 FQNNGV. The CDR3 has 17 residues. V was clipped by 0 bases and J by 8 bases; unmatched bases: 8. This chain's CDR3 is CASSLERLAGAPHEQFF. The CDR3 bases are TGTGCCAGCAGCTTAGAAAGACTAGCGGGAGCCCCGCATGAGCAGTTCTTC. The full variable domain, its missing parts supplied by reference TRBV11-2 and TRBJ2-1, is EAGVAQSPRYKIIEKRQSVAFWCNPISGHATLYWYQQILGQGPKLLIQFQNNGVVDDSQLPKDRFSAERLKGVDSTLKIQPAKLEDSAVYLCASSLERLAGAPHEQFFGPGTRLTVL.

This chain uses TRBV7-2 with TRBJ2-6; possible D gene TRBD1, 6 bases. V was pared by 5 bases and J by 4 bases, with 15 bases between. The CDR3 runs to 16 residues. The germline CDR1 and CDR2 sequences are SGHTA and FQGNSA. The CDR3 sequence: CASSEKGGSGANVLTF. The CDR3 bases are TGTGCCAGCAGCGAAAAAGGGGGTTCCGGGGCCAACGTCCTGACTTTC. The whole variable domain, remainder taken from reference TRBV7-2 and TRBJ2-6, is GAGVSQSPSNKVTEKGKDVELRCDPISGHTALYWYRQSLGQGLEFLIYFQGNSAPDKSGLPSDRFSAERTGGSVSTLTIQRTQQEDSAVYLCASSEKGGSGANVLTFGAGSRLTVL.

The J gene is TRBJ2-3, the V gene TRBV4-1; D possibly corresponds to TRBD2 (5 bases). Trimming took off 4 bases at V and 1 base at J, with 12 bases between the two ends. CDR1 and CDR2 from the germline V gene are MGHRA and YSYEKL. This CDR3 is 15 amino acids long. CDR3 nucleotides: TGCGCCAGCAGCCGTCTCGGAGGACGCACAGATACGCAGTATTTT. This sequence encodes CASSRLGGRTDTQYF.

The V and J genes are TRBV27 and TRBJ1-2; D not certain. The length of the CDR3 is 15 residues. The V gene lost 6 bases and the J gene lost 4 bases, with 18 bases spanning the gap. CDR1 and CDR2 (germline): MNHEY, SMNVEV (reference sequence). CDR3 protein: CASRTRTARGYGYTF. The CDR3 DNA reads TGTGCCAGCAGAACACGGACTGCTCGAGGCTATGGCTACACCTTC.

V is TRBV24-1 and J is TRBJ2-2; 9 bases line up with TRBD2. This CDR3 has 15 residues. The V and J ends lost 1 base and 6 bases, in that order; junction bases with no gene match: 2. Germline V gene sequence: CDR1 KGHDR, CDR2 SFDVKD. CDR3 DNA sequence: TGTGCCACCAGTGATTTACCTAGCGGGGCCGGGGAGCTGTTTTTT. As protein: CATSDLPSGAGELFF.

V and J are TRBV9 and TRBJ2-1, with TRBD2 matching over 14 bases. Germline values: CDR1 SGDLS, CDR2 YYNGEE. V was clipped by 3 bases and J by 8 bases; unmatched bases: 7. This CDR3 contains 16 residues. The CDR3 region is CASSAIGLAGGHEQFF. CDR3 DNA sequence: TGTGCCAGCAGCGCCATCGGACTAGCGGGAGGCCATGAGCAGTTCTTC.

The sample holds a few counts of this clone. The J gene is TRBJ1-2, the V gene TRBV7-3; possible D gene TRBD1, 5 bases. The CDR3 totals 15 residues. V lost 4 bases and J lost 7, with 19 bases in between. From germline, CDR1 is SGHTA and CDR2 FQGTGA. The CDR3 reads CASSSESGRGVGYTF. The CDR3 DNA is TGTGCCAGCAGCTCAGAGTCGGGGCGCGGGGTTGGCTACACCTTC.

The chain uses TRBV19 and TRBJ2-7, with TRBD1 matching 8 bases. With 4 bases clipped from V and 4 bases from J, the junction kept 9 bases outside the gene matches. The germline V gene has CDR1 LNHDA and CDR2 SQIVND (reference sequence). This CDR3 has 15 residues. The CDR3 reads CASSTPTGALYEQYF. As DNA, the CDR3 is TGTGCCAGTAGTACGCCGACAGGGGCTCTTTACGAGCAGTACTTC.

This clone was picked up one time. The chain employs TRBV3-1 (or the pseudogene TRBV3-2) and TRBJ2-5; TRBD2 aligns across 10 bases. Germline CDR1 reads LGHDT; CDR2 reads YNNKEL (reference sequence). V trimming: 4 bases; J trimming: 4 bases; junction bases outside the gene matches: 12. The CDR3 spans 17 residues. CDR3 residues: CASSLNRYASGRETQYF. CDR3 coding DNA: TGTGCCAGCAGCCTCAACCGCTACGCTAGCGGGAGAGAGACCCAGTACTTC.

The CDR3 DNA sequence: TGCGCCAGCAGCTCTCCTACAGATACGCAGTATTTT. This encodes CASSSPTDTQYF. The chain joins TRBV5-1 to TRBJ2-3; unclear D gene. V was trimmed by 3 bases and J by 3 bases, leaving 5 bases between them. From germline, CDR1 is SGHRS and CDR2 YFSETQ. The CDR3 has 12 residues.

The gene calls are TRBV7-9 and TRBJ2-1; D may be TRBD2 (6 bases). Trimming cost V 1 base and J 5 bases, with 15 bases left between them. The CDR3 is 16 amino acids. The germline gives CDR1 SEHNR, CDR2 FQNEAQ (reference sequence). Here the CDR3 DNA reads TGTGCCAGCAGCTTAGGGAGGGCCCCTGGGGACAATGAGCAGTTCTTC. Translation: CASSLGRAPGDNEQFF.

This sequence joins TRBV6-5 and TRBJ2-5; 7 bases match TRBD1. Per germline, CDR1 MNHEY and CDR2 SVGAGI. The CDR3 extends over 14 amino acids. V gave up 0 bases and J gave up 2 bases; unmatched junction bases: 0. The CDR3 sequence: CASSYSQGQETQYF. CDR3 coding DNA: TGTGCCAGCAGTTACTCACAGGGGCAAGAGACCCAGTACTTC.

The rearrangement joins TRBV5-6 to TRBJ1-2, with 11 nucleotides matching TRBD1. This CDR3 is built from 15 residues. Germline V gives CDR1 SGHDT, CDR2 YYEEEE. Unmatched junction bases numbered 4, after V lost 1 base and J lost 5 bases. The DNA of the CDR3 is TGTGCCAGCAGCTTGACTGGACAGGGGGCTTATGGCTACACCTTC. Its protein product is CASSLTGQGAYGYTF.